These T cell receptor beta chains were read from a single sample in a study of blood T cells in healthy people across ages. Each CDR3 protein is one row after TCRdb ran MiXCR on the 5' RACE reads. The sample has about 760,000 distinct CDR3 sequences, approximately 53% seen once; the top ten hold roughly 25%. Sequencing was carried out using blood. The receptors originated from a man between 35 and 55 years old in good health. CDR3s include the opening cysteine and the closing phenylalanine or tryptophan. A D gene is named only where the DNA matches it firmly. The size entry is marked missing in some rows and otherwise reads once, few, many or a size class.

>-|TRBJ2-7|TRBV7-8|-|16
CASSLGNPAGSYEQYF
TGTGCCAGCAGCTTAGGGAATCCGGCTGGCTCCTACGAGCAGTACTTC
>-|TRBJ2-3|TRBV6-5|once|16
CASSYPGGLETDTQYF
TGTGCCAGCAGTTACCCCGGGGGCTTAGAGACAGATACGCAGTATTTT
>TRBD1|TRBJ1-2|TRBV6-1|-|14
CAGKTTGGDYGYTF
TGTGCCGGCAAAACGACAGGGGGGGACTATGGCTACACCTTC
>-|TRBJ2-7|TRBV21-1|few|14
CASCETGGFYEQYF
TGTGCCAGCTGCGAGACGGGAGGGTTCTACGAGCAGTACTTC
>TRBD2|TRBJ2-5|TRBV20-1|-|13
CSARGGTYNEQYF
TGCAGTGCTCGCGGGGGGACCTACAATGAGCAGTACTTC
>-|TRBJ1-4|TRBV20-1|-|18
CSARATVQTLATNEKLFF
TGCAGTGCTAGAGCAACCGTTCAGACTTTGGCAACTAATGAAAAACTGTTTTTT
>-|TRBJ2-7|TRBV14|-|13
CASSQELGSEQYF
TGTGCCAGCAGCCAAGAATTGGGGTCCGAGCAGTACTTC
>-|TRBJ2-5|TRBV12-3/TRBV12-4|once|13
CASSGLGGETQYF
TGTGCCAGCAGTGGTCTAGGGGGGGAGACCCAGTACTTC
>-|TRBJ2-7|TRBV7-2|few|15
CASSLVHGWGDEQYF
TGTGCCAGCAGCTTAGTCCACGGGTGGGGAGACGAGCAGTACTTC
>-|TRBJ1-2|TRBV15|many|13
CATSRAGGDGYTF
TGTGCCACCAGCAGAGCCGGGGGCGATGGCTACACCTTC
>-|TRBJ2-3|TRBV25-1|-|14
CASSESRVADTQYF
TGTGCCAGCAGTGAATCGCGAGTAGCAGATACGCAGTATTTT
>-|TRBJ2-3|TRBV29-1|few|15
CSVEATATQPDTQYF
TGCAGCGTTGAAGCGACTGCCACCCAGCCAGATACGCAGTATTTT
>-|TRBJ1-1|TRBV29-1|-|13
CSVRGVMNTEAFF
TGCAGCGTGCGAGGGGTCATGAACACTGAAGCTTTCTTT
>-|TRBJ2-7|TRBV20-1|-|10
CSAGRLEQYF
TGCAGTGCCGGCCGTCTCGAGCAGTACTTC
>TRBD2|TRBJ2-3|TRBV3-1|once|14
CASSPREAPDTQYF
TGTGCCAGCAGCCCCCGGGAGGCCCCAGATACGCAGTATTTT
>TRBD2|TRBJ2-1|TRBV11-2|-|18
CASSLLAAPTSGRSEQFF
TGTGCCAGCAGCCTACTAGCCGCCCCGACTAGCGGGAGGAGTGAGCAGTTCTTC
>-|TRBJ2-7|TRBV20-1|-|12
CSARETETEQYF
TGCAGTGCTAGAGAAACCGAGACCGAGCAGTACTTC
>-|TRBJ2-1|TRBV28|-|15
CASGVGASAYNEQFF
TGTGCCAGCGGGGTTGGGGCTAGCGCCTACAATGAGCAGTTCTTC
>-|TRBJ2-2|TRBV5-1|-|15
CASSLAGLVTGELFF
TGCGCCAGCAGCTTGGCTGGGCTGGTGACCGGGGAGCTGTTTTTT
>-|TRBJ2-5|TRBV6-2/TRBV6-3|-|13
CASSYRHVETQYF
TGTGCCAGCAGTTATAGACACGTGGAGACCCAGTACTTC
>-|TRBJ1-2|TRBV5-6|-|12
CATSRVNYGYTF
TGTGCCACGAGTAGGGTCAACTATGGCTACACCTTC
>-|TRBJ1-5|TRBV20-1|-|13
CSVRQGRDQPQHF
TGCAGTGTTAGGCAAGGGAGGGATCAGCCCCAGCATTTT
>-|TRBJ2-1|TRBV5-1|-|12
CASSFGGAEQFF
TGCGCCAGCAGCTTTGGAGGGGCCGAGCAGTTCTTC
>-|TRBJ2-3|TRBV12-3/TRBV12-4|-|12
CACSYSADTQYF
TGTGCCTGCAGCTACAGCGCAGATACGCAGTATTTT
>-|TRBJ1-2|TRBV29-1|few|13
CSVEDGTDYGYTF
TGCAGCGTTGAAGATGGCACGGACTATGGCTACACCTTC
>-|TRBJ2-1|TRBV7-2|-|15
CASSLGRGRADEQFF
TGTGCCAGCAGCTTAGGCAGGGGACGGGCCGATGAGCAGTTCTTC
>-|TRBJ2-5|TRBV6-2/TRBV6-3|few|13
CASSLGVEETQYF
TGTGCCAGCAGTCTAGGAGTAGAAGAGACCCAGTACTTC
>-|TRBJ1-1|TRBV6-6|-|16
CASSPAGTGMNTEAFF
TGTGCCAGCAGTCCCGCCGGGACTGGCATGAACACTGAAGCTTTCTTT
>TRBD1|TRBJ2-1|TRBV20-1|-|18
CSARAGTGPNGHYNEQFF
TGCAGTGCTAGAGCGGGGACAGGACCAAATGGCCACTACAATGAGCAGTTCTTC
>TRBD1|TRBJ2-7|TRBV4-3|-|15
CASSQERTGVYEQYF
TGCGCCAGCAGCCAGGAGAGGACAGGGGTCTACGAGCAGTACTTC
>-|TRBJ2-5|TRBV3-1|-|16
CASSQRGQGGRETQYF
TGTGCCAGCAGCCAAAGGGGACAGGGCGGGAGGGAGACCCAGTACTTC
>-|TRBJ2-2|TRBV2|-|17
CASSVHSWQANTGELFF
TGTGCCAGCAGTGTTCATTCATGGCAAGCGAACACCGGGGAGCTGTTTTTT
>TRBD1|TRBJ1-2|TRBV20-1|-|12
CSVSDREHGYTF
TGCAGTGTTTCTGACAGGGAGCATGGCTACACCTTC
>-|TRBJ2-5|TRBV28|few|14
CASIRHGAAETQYF
TGTGCCAGCATTCGGCATGGGGCCGCGGAGACCCAGTACTTC
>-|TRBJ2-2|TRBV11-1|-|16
CASSPDSVWATGELFF
TGTGCCAGCAGCCCTGACTCGGTCTGGGCCACCGGGGAGCTGTTTTTT
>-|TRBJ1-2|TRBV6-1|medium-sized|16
CASSESTDRRLRGYTF
TGTGCCAGCAGTGAATCGACTGACAGGCGTCTTCGAGGCTACACCTTC
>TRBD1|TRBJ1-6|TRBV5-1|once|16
CASSLNRGTYNSPLHF
TGCGCCAGCAGCCTAAACAGGGGCACCTATAATTCACCCCTCCACTTT
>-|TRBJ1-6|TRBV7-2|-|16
CASSLPGGQDLAPLHF
TGTGCCAGCAGCCTCCCGGGCGGGCAGGATCTAGCACCCCTCCACTTT
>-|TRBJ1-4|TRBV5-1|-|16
CASSRISGGHNEKLFF
TGCGCCAGCAGTCGAATCTCGGGGGGGCATAATGAAAAACTGTTTTTT
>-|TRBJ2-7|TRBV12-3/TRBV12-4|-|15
CASSFGQGSYNEQYF
TGTGCCAGCAGTTTTGGGCAGGGGAGTTACAATGAGCAGTACTTC
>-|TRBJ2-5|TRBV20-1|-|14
CSARDDRVYNEQYF
TGCAGTGCTAGAGACGATAGGGTTTACAATGAGCAGTACTTC
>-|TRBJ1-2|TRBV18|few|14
CASSPPGGAYGYTF
TGTGCCAGCTCACCTCCAGGAGGGGCATATGGCTACACCTTC
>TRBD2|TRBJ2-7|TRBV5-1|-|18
CASSLGKPTSGRAYEQYF
TGCGCCAGCAGCTTGGGCAAGCCTACTAGCGGGAGGGCATACGAGCAGTACTTC
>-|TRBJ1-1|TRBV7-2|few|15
CASSSVNRASTEAFF
TGTGCCAGCAGCTCCGTTAACAGGGCCTCCACTGAAGCTTTCTTT
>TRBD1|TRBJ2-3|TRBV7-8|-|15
CASRQDRAGNQPQYF
TGTGCCAGCAGACAGGACAGGGCCGGCAATCAGCCCCAGTATTTT
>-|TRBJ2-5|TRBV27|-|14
CASSHSGRKETQYF
TGTGCCAGCAGTCACTCCGGGCGGAAAGAGACCCAGTACTTC
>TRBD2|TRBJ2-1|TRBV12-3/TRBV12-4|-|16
CASSYNLAGGPSEQFF
TGTGCCAGCAGCTACAATCTAGCGGGAGGGCCGAGTGAGCAGTTCTTC
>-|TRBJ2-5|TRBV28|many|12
CASRVTGETQYF
TGTGCCAGCCGGGTCACGGGAGAGACCCAGTACTTC
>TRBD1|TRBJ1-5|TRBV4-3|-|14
CASSQGPGGQPQHF
TGCGCCAGCAGCCAAGGGCCAGGGGGTCAGCCCCAGCATTTT
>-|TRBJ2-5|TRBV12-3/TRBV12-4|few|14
CASSLESTLETQYF
TGTGCCAGCAGTTTAGAGTCGACATTGGAGACCCAGTACTTC
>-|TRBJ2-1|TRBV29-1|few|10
CSARVGEQFF
TGCAGCGCAAGGGTGGGTGAGCAGTTCTTC